These 29 T cell receptor beta chains came from one sample sequenced in a study of T cell responses to AZD1222 COVID-19 vaccine. Sequencing was performed with immunoSEQ multiplex PCR; in TCRdb, only in-frame clones are kept and a portion is missing. Of about 180,000 clones in the sample, approximately 86% are singletons; the top ten hold 0.4% to 0.5%. Sequenced here: peripheral blood, sampled on day 0 of AZD1222 vaccination. Receptors were obtained from an adult in good health.

This clone was counted between two and nine times. Relative to the germline gene, one junction end is altered; a read error may explain this. The V call is TRBV7-7, the J call TRBJ2-5; D is possibly TRBD2 (6 bases). CDR3 length: 15 residues. CDR1 is SSHAT, CDR2 FNYEAQ, per germline (reference sequence). The CDR3, as DNA: TGTGCTAGCAGCTTAGCGTGGGGGGACCAAGAGACCCAGTACTTC. Encoded protein: CASSLAWGDQETQYF. Filled out from reference TRBV7-7 and TRBJ2-5, the complete variable domain reads GAGVSQSPRYKVTKRGQDVTLRCDPISSHATLYWYQQALGQGPEFLTYFNYEAQPDKSGLPSDRFSAERPEGSISTLTIQRTEQRDSAMYRCASSLAWGDQETQYFGPGTRLLVL.

The chain is built from TRBV5-1 and TRBJ2-1, with D perhaps given as TRBD1 or TRBD2 (6 bases each). Germline V gives CDR1 SGHRS, CDR2 YFSETQ. The CDR3 runs to 15 residues. V dropped 4 bases and J dropped 5 bases, with 16 bases sitting between them. The DNA for the CDR3 is TGCGCCAGCAGCCTAACCGGGGGCTCTCACAATGAGCAGTTCTTC. It encodes CASSLTGGSHNEQFF.

The gene calls are TRBV9 and TRBJ2-2, with TRBD1 identical over 8 bases. The germline V gene has CDR1 SGDLS and CDR2 YYNGEE. V lost 4 bases to trimming and J lost 0 bases; unmatched junction nucleotides: 5. CDR3 length: 16 amino acids. The CDR3 here is CASSPRTGSNTGELFF. The CDR3 nucleotides are TGTGCCAGCAGCCCCCGGACAGGGTCGAACACCGGGGAGCTGTTTTTT.

The V gene is TRBV5-1, the J gene TRBJ1-2, with D uncertain. Germline V gene data show CDR1 as SGHRS and CDR2 as YFSETQ. V dropped 0 bases and J dropped 2 bases, with 5 bases sitting between them. The CDR3 contains 13 residues. The CDR3 sequence is CASSLAENYGYTF. The CDR3 region has the DNA TGCGCCAGCAGCTTGGCAGAAAACTATGGCTACACCTTC.

This chain links TRBV19 with TRBJ2-3, with 8 bases fitting TRBD1. The CDR3 spans 15 residues. The germline V gene has CDR1 LNHDA and CDR2 SQIVND (reference sequence). The J segment lost 1 base and the V segment lost 6 bases, leaving 6 bases of the junction unmatched. The CDR3: CASSLTGVGTDTQYF. The DNA of the CDR3 is TGTGCCAGTAGCCTGACAGGGGTGGGCACAGATACGCAGTATTTT.

The chain employs TRBV10-3 and TRBJ2-7; 7 bases fit TRBD2. The V gene's germline CDR1 is ENHRY and CDR2 SYGVKD. V shed 0 bases, J shed 0 bases, and the junction held 14 bases outside the gene matches. The CDR3 runs to 19 residues. CDR3 protein: CAISESTLRRETLSYEQYF. In DNA form, the CDR3 reads TGTGCCATCAGTGAGTCGACTCTACGGCGGGAGACACTCTCCTACGAGCAGTACTTC.

This clone was recorded a few times. The chain links TRBV5-1 to TRBJ2-5; D ambiguous. Per the germline V gene, CDR1 is SGHRS and CDR2 is YFSETQ. The CDR3 loop spans 14 amino acids. The V end was cut by 0 bases, the J end by 6 bases, with 12 bases between. The DNA of the CDR3 is TGCGCCAGCAGCTTGGAGGTAGGGCTGAAGACCCAGTACTTC. Amino acid sequence: CASSLEVGLKTQYF.

The count of this clone is one. The chain recombines TRBV9 with TRBJ1-6; possibly TRBD1 for D (5 bases). Trimming took 4 bases from V and 14 from J, leaving 13 bases between them. CDR3 length: 12 amino acids. Germline lookup yields CDR1 SGDLS and CDR2 YYNGEE. As DNA, the CDR3 is TGTGCCAGCAGCCAGGGAGGACCCACCCTCCACTTT. Protein: CASSQGGPTLHF.

This sequence joins TRBV12-5 and TRBJ2-1, with 9 positions matching TRBD1. Germline V gene data show CDR1 as LGHNT and CDR2 as FRNRAP. This CDR3 is built from 15 residues. V was clipped by 5 bases and J by 6 bases; unmatched bases: 8. The CDR3 region is CASGLTGGGRNEQFF. CDR3 in DNA: TGTGCTAGTGGTCTAACAGGGGGCGGCCGCAATGAGCAGTTCTTC.

This chain uses TRBV7-8 with TRBJ1-5; TRBD1 matches 11 bases. Germline lookup yields CDR1 SGHVS and CDR2 FQNEAQ. CDR3 size: 14 residues. V dropped 4 bases and J dropped 7; count of bases not matched to a gene: 3. CDR3 sequence reads: CASSSWTGGQPQHF. DNA of the CDR3: TGTGCCAGCAGCTCTTGGACAGGGGGCCAGCCCCAGCATTTT.

The count of this clone is one. The chain employs TRBV7-7 and TRBJ2-1; D unclear. This CDR3 is 14 amino acids long. Germline CDR1 SSHAT, CDR2 FNYEAQ (reference sequence). Written as DNA, the CDR3 is TGTGCTAGCTCGGACCACAGCTCCTACAATGAGCAGTTCTTC. Translation gives CASSDHSSYNEQFF.

CDR3 sequence (DNA): TGTGCCAGCAGCTTAGCTTTCGGACAGTCCCTCAGCTCCTATAATTCACCCCTCCACTTT. Its translation: CASSLAFGQSLSSYNSPLHF. V and J are TRBV7-2 and TRBJ1-6; perhaps TRBD1 as D (6 bases). The CDR3 consists of 20 residues. Germline V gene lookup returns CDR1 SGHTA and CDR2 FQGNSA. The V end lost 0 bases, the J end lost 0 bases, and 18 bases lay between the germline ends.

The chain carries TRBV15 and TRBJ2-1; TRBD2 matches 11 bases. V was pared by 0 bases and J by 8 bases, with 6 bases of the junction left unmatched. Germline CDR1 is LNHNV and CDR2 is YYDKDF (reference sequence). CDR3 length: 16 residues. CDR3 sequence (DNA): TGTGCCACCAGCAGAGATCCCACTAGCGGGGGCGATGAGCAGTTCTTC. Protein sequence: CATSRDPTSGGDEQFF.

The V call is TRBV24-1, the J call TRBJ1-2; D remains unclear. V lost 5 bases and J lost 4, with 7 bases in between. Germline V CDR1 and CDR2: KGHDR, SFDVKD. This CDR3 is built from 12 residues. In DNA form, the CDR3 reads TGTGCCACCAGTGTGGAGGGCTATGGCTACACCTTC. Protein product: CATSVEGYGYTF.

The genes are TRBV3-1 (or the pseudogene TRBV3-2) and TRBJ1-6; no reliable D call. The CDR3 loop spans 13 amino acids. Germline lookup yields CDR1 LGHDT and CDR2 YNNKEL (reference sequence). V lost 3 bases and J lost 10, with 10 bases in between. For the CDR3, the DNA is TGTGCCAGCAGCCAGGGAGTCGGATCACCCCTCCACTTT. Translation: CASSQGVGSPLHF.

This chain joins TRBV25-1 and TRBJ2-1; TRBD2 agrees at 10 bases. This CDR3 contains 16 residues. V trimming: 4 bases; J trimming: 2 bases; junction bases outside the gene matches: 5. Looked up from germline, CDR1 is MGHDK and CDR2 is SYGVNS. The CDR3 reads CASSATSGATYNEQFF. CDR3 DNA sequence: TGTGCCAGCAGTGCCACTAGCGGGGCAACCTACAATGAGCAGTTCTTC.

The chain employs TRBV5-1 and TRBJ1-1; D possibly corresponds to TRBD1 (6 bases). V was shortened by 5 bases and J by 2 bases, with 10 bases between the two germline ends. The CDR3 has 13 residues. Germline V CDR1 and CDR2: SGHRS, YFSETQ. CDR3 region: CASRVGGNTEAFF. The CDR3 nucleotides are TGCGCCAGCAGGGTCGGGGGCAACACTGAAGCTTTCTTT.

This clone has only one observation. The CDR3: CASSQSGGSGGEQFF. The CDR3 bases are TGTGCCAGCAGCCAAAGCGGGGGTAGCGGCGGGGAGCAGTTCTTC. The rearrangement uses TRBV11-2 and TRBJ2-1; the match to TRBD2 covers 8 bases. V was clipped by 5 bases and J by 10 bases; unmatched bases: 13. Germline-derived CDR1 and CDR2 are SGHAT and FQNNGV. CDR3 length equals 15 residues.

The chain is built from TRBV12-3 or TRBV12-4 and TRBJ2-1; 7 bases align to TRBD2. Losses at the gene ends were 4 bases for V and 14 bases for J; bases not matched to a gene: 11. This CDR3 is built from 13 residues. The chain's CDR3 is CASSSGAGLGEFF. In DNA form, the CDR3 reads TGTGCCAGCAGTTCAGGAGCGGGGTTGGGTGAGTTCTTC.

J is TRBJ1-6 and V is TRBV24-1, with D perhaps TRBD1 (5 bases). CDR1 KGHDR and CDR2 SFDVKD come from the germline V gene. CDR3 size: 13 residues. With 7 bases removed from V and 10 bases from J, the gap between germline ends came to 13 bases. In nucleotides, the CDR3 is TGTGCCACCAGCGCCTTGGGGGGATCACCCCTCCACTTT. Translating gives CATSALGGSPLHF.

CDR3 bases: TGTGCCAGCAGCCAAACTCAGGGGGAAAAACTGTTTTTT. Protein product: CASSQTQGEKLFF. The chain joins TRBV3-1 (or the pseudogene TRBV3-2) to TRBJ1-4, with D possibly matching TRBD1 (6 bases). The germline V gene encodes CDR1 LGHDT and CDR2 YNNKEL (reference sequence). This CDR3 contains 13 residues. Trimming stripped 2 bases from V and 8 bases from J, with 9 bases between.

The chain's CDR3 is CASSYSAAGNGYTF. For the CDR3, the DNA is TGTGCCAGCAGTTACTCTGCGGCAGGGAATGGCTACACCTTC. J is TRBJ1-2 and V is TRBV6-5; D is perhaps TRBD1 (5 bases). From germline, CDR1 is MNHEY and CDR2 SVGAGI. The CDR3 is 14 amino acids. The ends were cut back, 0 bases at V and 6 bases at J, with 11 bases in the middle.

J is TRBJ1-3 and V is TRBV28; TRBD1 agrees at 8 bases. The CDR3 has 15 residues. Trimming at V came to 6 bases and at J to 0 bases, leaving 4 bases not matched to a gene. The V gene's germline CDR1 is MDHEN and CDR2 SYDVKM. The CDR3 sequence: CASSAGTGSGNTIYF. CDR3 nucleotides: TGTGCCAGCAGCGCCGGGACAGGCTCTGGAAACACCATATATTTT.

This chain connects TRBV6-5 to TRBJ1-2, with D tentatively TRBD1 (5 bases). CDR3 length: 13 amino acids. Germline V lookup: CDR1 MNHEY, CDR2 SVGAGI. V lost 8 bases and J 2 bases, leaving 12 bases between the germline ends. The CDR3 is CASLMTANYGYTF. The CDR3 region has the DNA TGTGCCAGCCTAATGACAGCGAACTATGGCTACACCTTC.

The chain is built from TRBV7-2 and TRBJ2-3; TRBD1 might be the D (5 bases). Germline CDR1 is SGHTA and CDR2 is FQGNSA. Trimming removed 2 bases at V and 5 bases at J, with 8 bases between. This CDR3 has 13 residues. The CDR3 coding sequence is TGTGCCAGCAGCTTACGCAGGGAAGATACGCAGTATTTT. This encodes CASSLRREDTQYF. Full variable domain (remainder filled in from reference TRBV7-2 and TRBJ2-3): GAGVSQSPSNKVTEKGKDVELRCDPISGHTALYWYRQSLGQGLEFLIYFQGNSAPDKSGLPSDRFSAERTGGSVSTLTIQRTQQEDSAVYLCASSLRREDTQYFGPGTRLTVL.

The V and J genes are TRBV9 and TRBJ1-6, with D possibly matching TRBD1 (6 bases). Trimming took 0 bases from V and 7 from J, leaving 11 bases between them. CDR1 is SGDLS, CDR2 YYNGEE, per germline. This CDR3 contains 15 residues. The CDR3 region is CASSVGRGENSPLHF. In DNA, the CDR3 is TGTGCCAGCAGCGTAGGTAGGGGGGAGAATTCACCCCTCCACTTT.

V gene TRBV30 combines with J gene TRBJ1-4; the match to TRBD1 covers 8 bases. The J segment lost 6 bases and the V segment lost 3 bases, leaving 3 bases of the junction unmatched. This CDR3 has 13 amino acids. Germline V gene sequence: CDR1 GTSNPN, CDR2 SVGIG (reference sequence). The CDR3, as DNA: TGTGCCTGGAGCGGACAGGGACATGAAAAACTGTTTTTT. It encodes CAWSGQGHEKLFF.

The chain joins TRBV5-5 to TRBJ1-5; the D gene is possibly TRBD1 (5 bases). V lost 3 bases to trimming and J lost 6 bases, with 13 bases between them. CDR3 length: 14 amino acids. Germline CDR1 reads SGHKS; CDR2 reads YYEKEE (reference sequence). In nucleotides, the CDR3 is TGTGCCAGCAGCTCATCCTGGGGGGGTCAGCCCCAGCATTTT. Translation: CASSSSWGGQPQHF.

The chain is built from TRBV5-1 and TRBJ2-3, with D tentatively TRBD2 (5 bases). Trimming stripped 2 bases from V and 3 bases from J, with 10 bases between. CDR1 and CDR2 from the germline V gene are SGHRS and YFSETQ. The CDR3 has 14 amino acids. CDR3 residues: CASSLLGPTDTQYF. For the CDR3, the DNA is TGCGCCAGCAGCTTACTAGGGCCTACAGATACGCAGTATTTT.